Listed below are T cell receptor beta chains from one sample, sequenced in a study of tumor-infiltrating lymphocytes in oesophageal squamous cell carcinoma. One entry per CDR3 protein, called by TCRdb with MiXCR from the PCR reads. Among approximately 18,000 distinct CDR3 sequences, around 43% were seen once, and the ten largest hold 6.8%. The sequencing input was blood. All receptors derive from a male donor with esophageal squamous cell carcinoma. CDR3s include the opening cysteine and the closing phenylalanine or tryptophan. D genes are given only for firm matches. Clone size is stated in some rows and not others, as once, few, many or a class when expanded.

V gene: TRBV7-6
J gene: TRBJ2-5
D gene: TRBD1
clone size: NA
CDR3 DNA: TGTGCCAGCAAGGACAGGGGAGAGACCCAGTACTTC
CDR3 protein: CASKDRGETQYF

V gene: TRBV7-8
J gene: TRBJ2-1
D gene: NA
clone size: NA
CDR3 DNA: TGTGCCAGCAGCTTAAGGGACCCTTTGTCCTACAATGAGCAGTTCTTC
CDR3 protein: CASSLRDPLSYNEQFF

V gene: TRBV3-1
J gene: TRBJ2-3
D gene: TRBD1
clone size: few
CDR3 DNA: TGTGCCAGCAGCCGCGGACAGGAATCAGATACGCAGTATTTT
CDR3 protein: CASSRGQESDTQYF

V gene: TRBV6-6
J gene: TRBJ2-5
D gene: NA
clone size: NA
CDR3 DNA: TGTGCCAGCAGTTACTCCGGGGGAGAGACCCAGTACTTC
CDR3 protein: CASSYSGGETQYF

V gene: TRBV6-2/TRBV6-3
J gene: TRBJ2-7
D gene: NA
clone size: NA
CDR3 DNA: TGTGCCAGCAGGTCCAGGGGGGGCTACGAGCAGTACTTC
CDR3 protein: CASRSRGGYEQYF

V gene: TRBV28
J gene: TRBJ1-2
D gene: NA
clone size: NA
CDR3 DNA: TGTGCCAGCAACCCTCCCCCAGGGGTAGGCTACACCTTC
CDR3 protein: CASNPPPGVGYTF

V gene: TRBV7-6
J gene: TRBJ2-3
D gene: NA
clone size: NA
CDR3 DNA: TGTGCCAGCAGCTCCTCCACAGATACGCAGTATTTT
CDR3 protein: CASSSSTDTQYF

V gene: TRBV7-3
J gene: TRBJ2-7
D gene: NA
clone size: NA
CDR3 DNA: TGTGCCAGCAGCTACGACTGGGGCGAGCAGTACTTC
CDR3 protein: CASSYDWGEQYF

V gene: TRBV28
J gene: TRBJ2-1
D gene: NA
clone size: NA
CDR3 DNA: TGTGCCAGCAGCTTACAGCCCTCTTCCTACAATGAGCAGTTCTTC
CDR3 protein: CASSLQPSSYNEQFF

V gene: TRBV27
J gene: TRBJ1-2
D gene: TRBD1
clone size: many
CDR3 DNA: TGTGCGGCGAGGGGGCGCGGCTACACCTTC
CDR3 protein: CAARGRGYTF

V gene: TRBV7-6
J gene: TRBJ2-5
D gene: TRBD2
clone size: NA
CDR3 DNA: TGTGCCAGCAGCAAATGGACTAGCGGGACTACCTACAATGAGCAGTACTTC
CDR3 protein: CASSKWTSGTTYNEQYF

V gene: TRBV10-3
J gene: TRBJ1-1
D gene: TRBD1
clone size: many
CDR3 DNA: TGTGCCATCAGTGAGTCGAGCACAGGGGGCGCGGGCGCTGAAGCTTTCTTT
CDR3 protein: CAISESSTGGAGAEAFF

V gene: TRBV5-1
J gene: TRBJ2-6
D gene: NA
clone size: many
CDR3 DNA: TGCGCCAGCAGCGACGCAGGGTTCGCTGGGGCCAACGTCCTGACTTTC
CDR3 protein: CASSDAGFAGANVLTF

V gene: TRBV20-1
J gene: TRBJ2-7
D gene: TRBD2
clone size: NA
CDR3 DNA: TGCAGTGCTAGAGGACTAGCGGGGGGCCTTAGCTCCTACGAGCAGTACTTC
CDR3 protein: CSARGLAGGLSSYEQYF

V gene: TRBV6-1
J gene: TRBJ2-7
D gene: NA
clone size: many
CDR3 DNA: TGTGCCAGCACATCCCGGCGACCTCCTTACGAGCAGTACTTC
CDR3 protein: CASTSRRPPYEQYF

V gene: TRBV9
J gene: TRBJ1-2
D gene: NA
clone size: NA
CDR3 DNA: TGTGCCAGCAGCGTAGGTTATGGGAGCGAGCCCTATGGCTACACCTTC
CDR3 protein: CASSVGYGSEPYGYTF

V gene: TRBV7-2
J gene: TRBJ1-2
D gene: NA
clone size: NA
CDR3 DNA: TGTGCCAGCAGCCCTTACGAAGCGGGTGGCTACACCTTC
CDR3 protein: CASSPYEAGGYTF

V gene: TRBV9
J gene: TRBJ2-7
D gene: TRBD1
clone size: NA
CDR3 DNA: TGTGCCAGCAGCGTCATGACAGGGAGCGAGCAGTACTTC
CDR3 protein: CASSVMTGSEQYF

V gene: TRBV19
J gene: TRBJ2-2
D gene: TRBD1
clone size: many
CDR3 DNA: TGTGCCAGTTCCGAATCAGGGGGTTGGACCGGGGAGCTGTTTTTT
CDR3 protein: CASSESGGWTGELFF

V gene: TRBV9
J gene: TRBJ1-2
D gene: NA
clone size: few
CDR3 DNA: TGTGCCAGCAGCGCGGAACCGTCCTATGGCTACACCTTC
CDR3 protein: CASSAEPSYGYTF

V gene: TRBV7-6
J gene: TRBJ2-5
D gene: NA
clone size: NA
CDR3 DNA: TGTGCTAGCAGCTTAGGGCAGGGCTACACCGGGGAGCTGTACTTC
CDR3 protein: CASSLGQGYTGELYF

V gene: TRBV27
J gene: TRBJ1-5
D gene: NA
clone size: many
CDR3 DNA: TGTGCCAGCAGTTTGGTCTCAACGGGCGGTCAGCCCCAGCATTTT
CDR3 protein: CASSLVSTGGQPQHF

V gene: TRBV6-1
J gene: TRBJ1-3
D gene: NA
clone size: many
CDR3 DNA: TGTGCCAGCAGTGAACACTGGCCAGACGGAAACACCATATATTTT
CDR3 protein: CASSEHWPDGNTIYF

V gene: TRBV12-2
J gene: TRBJ2-7
D gene: NA
clone size: NA
CDR3 DNA: TGTGCAAGTCGCCCAGAATGGGGGTACGAGCAGTACTTC
CDR3 protein: CASRPEWGYEQYF

V gene: TRBV7-2
J gene: TRBJ2-1
D gene: NA
clone size: NA
CDR3 DNA: TGTGCCAGCAGCTTAGTGACCCGTAAGCAGTTCTTC
CDR3 protein: CASSLVTRKQFF

V gene: TRBV12-3/TRBV12-4
J gene: TRBJ1-4
D gene: NA
clone size: few
CDR3 DNA: TGTGCCAGCAGTTGGAGGGAGAGGGAAAAACTGTTTTTT
CDR3 protein: CASSWREREKLFF

V gene: TRBV7-6
J gene: TRBJ2-4
D gene: NA
clone size: NA
CDR3 DNA: TGTGCCAGCAGCTTAGTATGGAGCTCCTACAATGAGCAGTACTTC
CDR3 protein: CASSLVWSSYNEQYF

V gene: TRBV7-8
J gene: TRBJ1-1
D gene: NA
clone size: once
CDR3 DNA: TGTGCCAGCAGCTTAGGGGGGACGACTGAAGCTTTCTTT
CDR3 protein: CASSLGGTTEAFF

V gene: TRBV6-1
J gene: TRBJ2-2
D gene: NA
clone size: many
CDR3 DNA: TGTGCCAGCGGAGGGGGCCAGAACACCGGGGAGCTGTTTTTT
CDR3 protein: CASGGGQNTGELFF

V gene: TRBV15
J gene: TRBJ1-5
D gene: TRBD1
clone size: few
CDR3 DNA: TGTGCCACCAGCAGAGCCGGGACAGTCGGTGTAAATCAGCCCCAGCATTTT
CDR3 protein: CATSRAGTVGVNQPQHF

V gene: TRBV12-3/TRBV12-4
J gene: TRBJ2-3
D gene: TRBD1
clone size: NA
CDR3 DNA: TGTGCCAGCAGGGGACAGGGACGGGGCATTGATACGCAGTATTTT
CDR3 protein: CASRGQGRGIDTQYF

V gene: TRBV7-2
J gene: TRBJ2-7
D gene: TRBD2
clone size: NA
CDR3 DNA: TGTGCCAGCAGCTTTAGCGGGACCCGGAACGAGCAGTACTTC
CDR3 protein: CASSFSGTRNEQYF

V gene: TRBV7-2
J gene: TRBJ2-3
D gene: TRBD2
clone size: few
CDR3 DNA: TGTGCCAGCAGCTTGAGTGGCTCGGGAGGGCCCCCAGATACGCAGTATTTT
CDR3 protein: CASSLSGSGGPPDTQYF